The entry that follows covers one T cell receptor beta chain sequence. This entry is derived from a study of blood T cell repertoires in COVID-19. Study at large: Researchers got acute and convalescent COVID-19 samples from the United States, Italy and Spain. PBMCs, B-cell-depleted T cells, or T cells provided the cDNA or gDNA that made up the material.

This CDR3 has 14 amino acids. The V end lost 0 bases, the J end lost 2 bases, and 6 bases lay between the germline ends. From germline, CDR1 is SGDLS and CDR2 YYNGEE. Authors' data handling: Estimated nucleated cell counts came from reference gene primer amplification. TCRdb keeps only in-frame clones here, not all; method: immunoSEQ multiplex PCR. From that table come the V and J calls and clone size; the DNA was used to work out D and trimming. The data hold approximately 200,000 clones, with more than 70% observed a single time. Sequencing was performed on PBMCs or T cells enriched from blood (not recorded which). This receptor was identified in a woman aged 40 to 50 with acute COVID-19. This chain connects TRBV9 to TRBJ1-3; D gene ambiguous. CDR3 residues: CASSVAGTGNTIYF. The CDR3 bases are TGTGCCAGCAGCGTAGCGGGGACTGGAAACACCATATATTTT.